This T cell receptor (beta chain) comes out of a study of blood T cell repertoires in COVID-19. Recruits, aged about 18 to 95 years, lived in approximately 26 US areas. The study assigned cohorts using participant-reported clinical history. Method: immunoSEQ multiplex PCR; TCRdb's copy keeps in-frame clones and lacks some. This table has under 500,000 clones, 80% to 90% appearing once. The sequence was collected from a man aged 25-45 years who had recovered from COVID-19. Specimen: PBMCs or T cells enriched from blood (not recorded which).

The CDR3 DNA reads as TGTGCCAGCAGCTTAACCCACATTTCTGGAAACACCATATATTTT. Amino acids: CASSLTHISGNTIYF. The chain has TRBV7-9 and TRBJ1-3; no firm D call. V dropped 2 bases and J dropped 1 base, with 9 bases sitting between them. The CDR3 length is 15 residues. Germline V CDR1 and CDR2: SEHNR, FQNEAQ (reference sequence).